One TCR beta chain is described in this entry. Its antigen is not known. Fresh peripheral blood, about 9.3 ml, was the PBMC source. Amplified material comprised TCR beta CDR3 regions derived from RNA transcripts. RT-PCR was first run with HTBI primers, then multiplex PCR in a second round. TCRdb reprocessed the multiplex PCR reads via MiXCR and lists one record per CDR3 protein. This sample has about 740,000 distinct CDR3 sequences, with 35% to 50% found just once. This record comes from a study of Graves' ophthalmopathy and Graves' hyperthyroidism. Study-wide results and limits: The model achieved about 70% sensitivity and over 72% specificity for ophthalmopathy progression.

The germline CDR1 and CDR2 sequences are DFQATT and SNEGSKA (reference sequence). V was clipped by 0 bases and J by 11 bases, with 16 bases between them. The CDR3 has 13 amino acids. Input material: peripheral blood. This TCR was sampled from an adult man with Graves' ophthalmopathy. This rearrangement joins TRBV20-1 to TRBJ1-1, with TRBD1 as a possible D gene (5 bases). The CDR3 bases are TGCAGTGCTAGAGATGTGGGGGAGTTAGACGCTTTCTTT. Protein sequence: CSARDVGELDAFF.